These 12 T cell receptor beta chains were all obtained from the same sample, sequenced in a study of cytomegalovirus exposure and HLA in healthy donors. PCR amplification relied on 60 Vbeta primers (plus 13 Jbeta primers). Here immunoSEQ multiplex PCR was the method, and the copy in TCRdb shows in-frame clones only, minus some. Here the sample spans 200,000 to 250,000 clones, around 85% being singletons. The sample comprised PBMCs. The receptors derive from a human donor in good health.

The chain couples TRBV19 to TRBJ2-7, with TRBD2 identical over 7 bases. V lost 3 bases to trimming and J lost 3 bases; unmatched junction nucleotides: 2. There are 13 residues in the CDR3. The germline CDR1 and CDR2 sequences are LNHDA and SQIVND (reference sequence). CDR3 bases: TGTGCCAGTAGTATCGGGGGGAGCTACGAGCAGTACTTC. Translating it yields CASSIGGSYEQYF.

This chain links TRBV6-5 with TRBJ1-2; the D is unclear. Germline CDR1 is MNHEY and CDR2 is SVGAGI. The germline V and J ends were trimmed by 7 bases and 4 bases, with 13 bases remaining between them. This CDR3 is 13 amino acids long. CDR3 region: CASTGVRGYGYTF. DNA for the CDR3: TGTGCCAGCACCGGTGTAAGAGGCTATGGCTACACCTTC.

The CDR3 DNA sequence: TGTGCCAGTACTCCGTCAGGACAGCCCTATGGCTACACCTTC. Amino acid sequence: CASTPSGQPYGYTF. This rearrangement joins TRBV19 to TRBJ1-2; D possibly corresponds to TRBD1 (6 bases). The CDR3 consists of 14 residues. Per the germline V gene, CDR1 is LNHDA and CDR2 is SQIVND (reference sequence). The V end lost 7 bases, the J end lost 4 bases, and 16 bases lay between the germline ends.

The chain couples TRBV27 to TRBJ1-1; D not certain. The V gene's germline CDR1 is MNHEY and CDR2 SMNVEV (reference sequence). The CDR3 sequence is 13 residues long. Trimming stripped 6 bases from V and 1 base from J, with 9 bases between. CDR3 coding DNA: TGTGCCAGCAGGGGCGGGGAGAACACTGAAGCTTTCTTT. This translates into CASRGGENTEAFF.

The V call is TRBV4-1, the J call TRBJ2-7; TRBD1 matches 7 bases. Germline trimming cut 2 bases from V and 1 base from J; bases unmatched to any gene: 2. Looked up from germline, CDR1 is MGHRA and CDR2 is YSYEKL. This CDR3 has 14 amino acids. The DNA of the CDR3 is TGCGCCAGCAGCCAAACGGACAGGTCCTACGAGCAGTACTTC. This translates into CASSQTDRSYEQYF.

The chain links TRBV9 to TRBJ2-1; 10 nucleotides match TRBD2. Germline lookup yields CDR1 SGDLS and CDR2 YYNGEE. J lost 2 bases, V lost 2 bases, and 10 bases had no gene match. The length of the CDR3 is 18 residues. The CDR3: CASSVGLAASGTYNEQFF. CDR3 DNA sequence: TGTGCCAGCAGCGTCGGACTAGCGGCTTCAGGCACCTACAATGAGCAGTTCTTC.

In nucleotides, the CDR3 is TGTGCCAGCTCACCCTTGACAGGGTTCAGCACTGAAGCTTTCTTT. Protein: CASSPLTGFSTEAFF. The chain combines TRBV18 with TRBJ1-1; 7 bases map to TRBD1. The length of the CDR3 is 15 residues. Germline CDR1 is KGHSH and CDR2 is LQKENI. V was pared by 3 bases and J by 4 bases, with 8 bases of the junction left unmatched. Together with reference TRBV18 and TRBJ1-1, the CDR3 gives the full variable domain: NAGVMQNPRHLVRRRGQEARLRCSPMKGHSHVYWYRQLPEEGLKFMVYLQKENIIDESGMPKERFSAEFPKEGPSILRIQQVVRGDSAAYFCASSPLTGFSTEAFFGQGTRLTVV.

The chain links TRBV11-2 to TRBJ2-7; 7 bases are a match to TRBD1. Germline V gene data show CDR1 as SGHAT and CDR2 as FQNNGV. J lost 4 bases, V lost 5 bases, and 11 bases had no gene match. The CDR3 is 15 amino acids. CDR3 bases: TGTGCCAGCAGCCTGCAACAGGGGACGGGGTACGAGCAGTACTTC. Translation: CASSLQQGTGYEQYF. Based on the CDR3 plus reference TRBV11-2 and TRBJ2-7, the full variable domain is EAGVAQSPRYKIIEKRQSVAFWCNPISGHATLYWYQQILGQGPKLLIQFQNNGVVDDSQLPKDRFSAERLKGVDSTLKIQPAKLEDSAVYLCASSLQQGTGYEQYFGPGTRLTVT.

Only one count was recorded for this clone. In DNA form, the CDR3 reads TGTGCCAGCAGTTACGGGGGGACCCTTCACGAGCAGTACTTC. It specifies CASSYGGTLHEQYF. This chain uses TRBV6-5 with TRBJ2-5, with a weak D call TRBD2 (6 bases). The DNA end is more similar to TRBJ2-7, so the J call may be wrong. Germline loops: CDR1 MNHEY, CDR2 SVGAGI. The CDR3 contains 14 residues.

To note about this clone: The junction departs from germline at one end; a sequencing error may be responsible. The V and J genes are TRBV5-1 and TRBJ2-1; D unclear. The CDR3 is 11 amino acids. Germline CDR1 is SGHRS and CDR2 is YFSETQ. The CDR3 spells CASSREDERFF. The CDR3 coding sequence is TGCGCCAGCAGCCGCGAGGATGAGCGGTTCTTC.

The V and J genes are TRBV7-9 and TRBJ2-7; D possibly corresponds to TRBD2 (6 bases). The CDR3 spans 14 residues. Germline values: CDR1 SEHNR, CDR2 FQNEAQ (reference sequence). The V end lost 5 bases, the J end lost 6 bases, and 17 bases lay between the germline ends. CDR3 DNA: TGTGCCAGCAGCCGGGACTCCAGGTGGGGCGAGCAGTACTTC. This translates into CASSRDSRWGEQYF.

The V gene is TRBV7-9, the J gene TRBJ2-7; possible D gene TRBD1, 6 bases. V gave up 6 bases and J gave up 0 bases, with 15 bases separating them. The CDR3 is 15 residues long. From germline, CDR1 is SEHNR and CDR2 FQNEAQ (reference sequence). The CDR3 here is CASRSGDKTSYEQYF. The CDR3, as DNA: TGTGCCAGCAGGTCCGGGGACAAAACCTCCTACGAGCAGTACTTC.